The rows below give T cell receptor beta chains drawn from one sample of a study of blood T cell repertoires in COVID-19. Here immunoSEQ multiplex PCR was the method, and the copy in TCRdb shows in-frame clones only, minus some. The sample has 250,000 to 300,000 clones, about nine tenths seen once. The specimen was peripheral blood. The receptors derive from a woman aged 60-75 years with acute or convalescent COVID-19. The CDR3 runs from the conserved cysteine through the conserved F or W. D genes are given only for firm matches. Expanded clones are given a class, and other clones once, few, many or no size at all.

j_gene: TRBJ1-2; d_gene: NA; abundance: NA; v_gene: TRBV28; CDR3aa: CASTLYVSYGYTF; CDR3nt: TGTGCCAGCACCCTCTACGTTTCCTATGGCTACACCTTC
j_gene: TRBJ1-1; d_gene: NA; abundance: NA; v_gene: TRBV5-6; CDR3aa: CASSLLGVGEDTEAFF; CDR3nt: TGTGCCAGCAGCTTGTTGGGGGTCGGGGAGGACACTGAAGCTTTCTTT
j_gene: TRBJ1-5; d_gene: NA; abundance: few; v_gene: TRBV3-1/TRBV3-2; CDR3aa: CASSQAGGSYQPQHF; CDR3nt: TGTGCCAGCAGCCAGGCCGGGGGGTCGTATCAGCCCCAGCATTTT
j_gene: TRBJ1-1; d_gene: NA; abundance: NA; v_gene: TRBV19; CDR3aa: CASTRGLGSNTEAFF; CDR3nt: TGTGCCAGTACTCGAGGACTAGGGTCGAACACTGAAGCTTTCTTT
j_gene: TRBJ2-1; d_gene: NA; abundance: NA; v_gene: TRBV18; CDR3aa: CASSPRQDEQFF; CDR3nt: TGTGCCAGCTCACCCCGTCAGGATGAGCAGTTCTTC
j_gene: TRBJ1-3; d_gene: TRBD1; abundance: NA; v_gene: TRBV10-3; CDR3aa: CAITPTGAGNTIYF; CDR3nt: TGTGCCATCACCCCGACAGGGGCTGGAAACACCATATATTTT
j_gene: TRBJ1-1; d_gene: NA; abundance: few; v_gene: TRBV2; CDR3aa: CASRGGLAQNTEAFF; CDR3nt: TGTGCCAGCAGGGGAGGACTGGCCCAGAACACTGAAGCTTTCTTT
j_gene: TRBJ1-6; d_gene: TRBD1; abundance: NA; v_gene: TRBV28; CDR3aa: CASSSQGAIGNSPLHF; CDR3nt: TGTGCCAGCAGTTCCCAGGGGGCCATTGGTAATTCACCCCTCCACTTT
j_gene: TRBJ2-1; d_gene: NA; abundance: NA; v_gene: TRBV7-3; CDR3aa: CASSTADGYNEQFF; CDR3nt: TGTGCCAGCAGCACCGCCGACGGGTACAATGAGCAGTTCTTC
j_gene: TRBJ1-6; d_gene: TRBD1; abundance: NA; v_gene: TRBV6-4; CDR3aa: CASSAGQDNSPLHF; CDR3nt: TGTGCCAGCAGTGCAGGACAGGATAATTCACCCCTCCACTTT
j_gene: TRBJ2-7; d_gene: TRBD2; abundance: few; v_gene: TRBV28; CDR3aa: CASSLTGGTTYEQYF; CDR3nt: TGTGCCAGCAGCTTGACGGGAGGAACTACCTACGAGCAGTACTTC
j_gene: TRBJ1-1; d_gene: NA; abundance: once; v_gene: TRBV4-3; CDR3aa: CASSQDWLKLGGLTEAFF; CDR3nt: TGCGCCAGCAGCCAAGATTGGTTGAAGCTCGGGGGGCTCACTGAAGCTTTCTTT
j_gene: TRBJ1-2; d_gene: NA; abundance: NA; v_gene: TRBV6-1; CDR3aa: CASSDGRGSLRGYTF; CDR3nt: TGTGCCAGCAGTGATGGCAGGGGAAGTCTGCGTGGCTACACCTTC
j_gene: TRBJ1-2; d_gene: TRBD1; abundance: once; v_gene: TRBV5-6; CDR3aa: CASSPGTVYGYTF; CDR3nt: TGTGCCAGCAGTCCCGGGACAGTCTATGGCTACACCTTC
j_gene: TRBJ2-7; d_gene: NA; abundance: once; v_gene: TRBV11-3; CDR3aa: CASSLFGREDEQYF; CDR3nt: TGTGCCAGCAGCTTATTCGGCAGGGAGGACGAGCAGTACTTC
j_gene: TRBJ1-6; d_gene: NA; abundance: NA; v_gene: TRBV9; CDR3aa: CASSVIDSPSLNSPLHF; CDR3nt: TGTGCCAGCAGCGTAATTGACAGCCCCTCTCTTAATTCACCCCTCCACTTT
j_gene: TRBJ1-5; d_gene: NA; abundance: NA; v_gene: TRBV27; CDR3aa: CASSLLEGNQPQHF; CDR3nt: TGTGCCAGCAGTTTACTCGAGGGCAATCAGCCCCAGCATTTT
j_gene: TRBJ1-1; d_gene: TRBD1; abundance: few; v_gene: TRBV28; CDR3aa: CASSLFLGTGRTEAFF; CDR3nt: TGTGCCAGCAGTTTATTTTTAGGGACAGGGCGGACTGAAGCTTTCTTT
j_gene: TRBJ2-3; d_gene: NA; abundance: NA; v_gene: TRBV13; CDR3aa: CASSPLSTDTQYF; CDR3nt: TGTGCCAGCAGCCCGTTGAGCACAGATACGCAGTATTTT
j_gene: TRBJ2-5; d_gene: TRBD2; abundance: NA; v_gene: TRBV5-1; CDR3aa: CASSVTSGGQETQYF; CDR3nt: TGCGCCAGCAGCGTGACTAGCGGAGGGCAGGAGACCCAGTACTTC
j_gene: TRBJ2-7; d_gene: NA; abundance: NA; v_gene: TRBV10-3; CDR3aa: CAISESSGWSEQYF; CDR3nt: TGTGCCATCAGTGAATCCTCTGGGTGGAGCGAGCAGTACTTC
j_gene: TRBJ1-6; d_gene: NA; abundance: NA; v_gene: TRBV4-3; CDR3aa: CASSQERGRSPLHF; CDR3nt: TGCGCCAGCAGCCAAGAAAGGGGCAGGTCACCCCTCCACTTT
j_gene: TRBJ2-1; d_gene: NA; abundance: NA; v_gene: TRBV3-1/TRBV3-2; CDR3aa: CASSQVGGNNEQFF; CDR3nt: TGTGCCAGCAGCCAAGTGGGGGGAAACAATGAGCAGTTCTTC
j_gene: TRBJ2-3; d_gene: TRBD1; abundance: NA; v_gene: TRBV19; CDR3aa: CASSKVGQGGLDTQYF; CDR3nt: TGTGCCAGTAGTAAAGTGGGACAGGGGGGACTGGATACGCAGTATTTT
j_gene: TRBJ1-2; d_gene: TRBD1; abundance: NA; v_gene: TRBV15; CDR3aa: CATSRDWGQGGLYGYTF; CDR3nt: TGTGCCACCAGCAGAGATTGGGGACAGGGGGGTCTTTATGGCTACACCTTC
j_gene: TRBJ1-1; d_gene: NA; abundance: NA; v_gene: TRBV6-5; CDR3aa: CASSYPKGLRDTEAFF; CDR3nt: TGTGCCAGCAGTTACCCCAAAGGATTACGGGACACTGAAGCTTTCTTT
j_gene: TRBJ2-3; d_gene: TRBD1; abundance: NA; v_gene: TRBV6-2/TRBV6-3; CDR3aa: CASSSGQGTDTQYF; CDR3nt: TGTGCCAGCAGTTCAGGACAGGGCACAGATACGCAGTATTTT
j_gene: TRBJ1-2; d_gene: NA; abundance: NA; v_gene: TRBV15; CDR3aa: CATSRVGGSARYGYTF; CDR3nt: TGTGCCACCAGCAGAGTGGGTGGGAGTGCGCGCTATGGCTACACCTTC
j_gene: TRBJ1-1; d_gene: NA; abundance: NA; v_gene: TRBV25-1; CDR3aa: CATGGLGNTEAFF; CDR3nt: TGTGCCACCGGGGGATTGGGGAACACTGAAGCTTTCTTT
j_gene: TRBJ2-5; d_gene: NA; abundance: NA; v_gene: TRBV5-4; CDR3aa: CASSLGAGLETQYF; CDR3nt: TGTGCCAGCAGCTTGGGTGCAGGCCTGGAGACCCAGTACTTC
j_gene: TRBJ1-2; d_gene: TRBD1; abundance: NA; v_gene: TRBV28; CDR3aa: CASSSRDRGMGGYTF; CDR3nt: TGTGCCAGCAGTTCAAGAGACAGGGGTATGGGTGGCTACACCTTC
j_gene: TRBJ2-7; d_gene: TRBD2; abundance: NA; v_gene: TRBV4-2; CDR3aa: CASSQVTGLAGGGQYF; CDR3nt: TGTGCCAGCAGCCAAGTCACGGGACTAGCGGGGGGAGGGCAGTACTTC